This T cell receptor beta chain was identified in a study of T cell responses to AZD1222 COVID-19 vaccine (dated by TCRdb to 2020 to 2023). Background for the entire study: A total of about 250 trial participants underwent TCR sequencing, of whom some 200 had received two doses of AZD1222 and about 25 had received two doses of the MenACWY control vaccine. Trial participants were enrolled into age subgroups of 18-55, 56-69 and 70-plus years, which contained approximately 150, 28 and 58 TCR-sequenced participants, respectively. Points the paper makes about the study in general: Vaccine-associated CD4 TCRs spanned the whole spike protein, with dominant responses in regions 160-218 and 743-854. Only a handful of AZD1222 recipients were SARS-CoV-2 seropositive at baseline, limiting conclusions about previously exposed vaccinees. The 56-69-year group was small, and its depth increase did not reach significance, likely because of low power. Participants were mostly white British, with more females than males. The authors suggested clonal diversity may have been underestimated. Epitopes outside the regions mutated in the B.1.351 and B.1.1.7 variants were reportedly recognized by nearly half of the unique spike-specific TCRs. Because no day 14 peak-response samples were available, the repertoires could be characterized only after the peak T cell response. A significant rise in spike-specific TCR breadth and depth was observed after two AZD1222 doses relative to day 0 and relative to MenACWY recipients.

The CDR3 regions of human TCRbeta chains were analyzed by immunosequencing. In the original analysis: TCRs in the repertoires were compared against a reference library of SARS-CoV-2-specific TCRs that had been generated with the MIRA antigen-specificity platform. Breadth was defined as the fraction of unique TCRs that were SARS-CoV-2-associated. Depth was defined as the fraction of total T cells that were SARS-CoV-2-associated. Using the MIRA data, every spike-specific TCR was mapped to the spike region that the TCR reacted to and assigned to either a CD4 or a CD8 class. Log10-transformed breadth and depth values were compared by one-way ANOVA with Sidak's multiple comparisons tests. TCRdb re-hosts the immuneACCESS table, in-frame sequences only. Its copies lack some clones; in the studies checked, an unresolved V gene accounts for under half of them, and the cause for the rest is not known. Clonal size and the V and J genes are those of that table, whereas D and trimming came from the DNA. The sample records approximately 200,000 clones, approximately 94% of which are singletons. The ten biggest clones cover over 1.5% of the sample.

Including the terminal cysteine and phenylalanine, the CDR3 comprises 14 residues. Only CDR3 DNA is held: 42 bases, read in frame from base 1. CDR1 SNHLY and CDR2 FYNNEI are derived from the germline V gene. V gives up 4 bases and J gives up 2 bases, and the segment between their germline ends measures 11 bases. Explained via the paper, the time point label denotes: about 28 days (+/-7) after the second vaccine dose. What this sample's treatment or condition label stands for: meningococcal conjugate vaccine given as trial control. Samples from vaccinated people were obtained from the UK trials COV001 and COV002, which included a single-blind randomized controlled phase 2/3 trial of AZD1222 (ChAdOx1 nCoV-19) in healthy adults. For TCRbeta chain sequencing, PBMC samples from trial participants were taken at day 0 and at day 28 after the second dose. As concerns this clone: It has no known antigen specificity. Base qualities were left out, and no much larger clone turns up one base away.

The sequenced sample was peripheral blood, obtained 28 days after the second dose of the MenACWY control vaccine. Recombination joined TRBV2 with TRBJ1-2; the D region possibly corresponds to TRBD1 (6 bases align). The receptor was isolated from an adult who received the MenACWY meningococcal vaccine as a control. DNA sequence: TGTGCCAGCAGTGCCCCCCAGGGGAACTATGGCTACACCTTC. Its protein product is CASSAPQGNYGYTF.